The T cell receptor (beta chain) described here comes from a study of OX40 agonist ivuxolimab in advanced cancers. As for the study more broadly: Ivuxolimab was an agonistic, fully human IgG2 monoclonal antibody directed against OX40 (CD134), a costimulatory receptor. Of the roughly 53 patients in dose escalation, some 19 had hepatocellular carcinoma, some 15 had melanoma, 9 had renal cell carcinoma and 9 had head and neck cancer. Intravenous ivuxolimab was administered to patients every 2 weeks at six dose levels: 0.01, 0.1, 0.3, 1.5, 3 and 10 mg/kg. In the dose-escalation cohort, 75% to 90% of patients were male, and the mean age was approximately 60 years with a range of roughly 23 to 79. The monotherapy dose-escalation portion (N of about 50 patients) of the phase I ivuxolimab trial is reported in the paper. Peripheral TCRbeta sequencing aimed to test whether ivuxolimab altered TCR sequence diversity and caused clonal T-cell expansion. Three dose-escalation patients achieved partial responses, one with hepatocellular carcinoma and two with cutaneous melanoma. Patients were allowed to have had prior anti-PD-1, anti-PD-L1 or anti-CTLA-4 therapy, and around 37% of the dose-escalation patients had previously received checkpoint inhibitors. Results and caveats for the whole study, not just this receptor: At doses from 0.1 to 3.0 mg/kg, clonal expansion was seen in both CD4+ and CD8+ blood T cells between baseline and week 6. On average, CD8+ T cells showed more expanded clones than CD4+ T cells after ivuxolimab. The antigen specificity of the clonally expanded peripheral T cells was not determined. In the 0.1-3.0 mg/kg groups, partial responders were among the patients with the lowest normalized peripheral clonal expansion, particularly in CD8+ T cells. Low levels of normalized T-cell clonal expansion were also seen in some patients who did not respond.

Concerning this clone: Its recognized antigen is unknown. There are no base qualities to consult, and no much larger clone falls within one base.

Genomic DNA was isolated from the sorted cells so that the TCRbeta CDR3 region could be sequenced. The immunoSEQ Assay was used to sequence the TCRbeta CDR3 regions. Drawn from immuneACCESS, this table holds only the in-frame rearrangements with V and J called that TCRdb kept. Clones are partly lost; checked studies trace under half to an unresolved V gene and leave the rest unexplained. A total of about 61,000 clones appear in this sample, approximately 86% of them only once. Under 0.6% of the sample comes from the top ten. The V and J ends are trimmed by 6 bases and 8 bases, leaving 16 bases between them. The CDR3 spans 14 residues, from the cysteine through the phenylalanine. Just CDR3 DNA is preserved here, 42 bases in frame from base 1. Sequences MDHEN (CDR1) and SYDVKM (CDR2) are obtained from the germline V gene. Patients with autoimmune disease history or receiving systemic immunosuppression were excluded from the trial. Peripheral blood for TCR sequencing was collected from all dose cohorts at baseline, on cycle 4 day 1, and on cycle 7 day 1. Samples were obtained from an open-label, multicenter, first-in-human phase I dose-escalation trial of ivuxolimab. Adults with locally advanced or metastatic melanoma, renal cell, hepatocellular, or head and neck squamous cell carcinoma were enrolled in the trial. Before TCR sequencing, CD4+ T cells and CD8+ T cells from peripheral blood were sorted into separate populations.

The rearranged segments are TRBV28 and TRBJ1-4; confidence is insufficient to name the D gene. Material: CD4+ or CD8+ T cells sorted from blood, obtained in a trial of the OX40 agonist ivuxolimab. This TCR came from an adult with an advanced solid tumor such as melanoma, head and neck, liver or kidney cancer. The DNA sequence is as follows: TGTGCCAGCAGGTCCCAAGGTGGAGGCGAAAAACTGTTTTTT. It encodes CASRSQGGGEKLFF.